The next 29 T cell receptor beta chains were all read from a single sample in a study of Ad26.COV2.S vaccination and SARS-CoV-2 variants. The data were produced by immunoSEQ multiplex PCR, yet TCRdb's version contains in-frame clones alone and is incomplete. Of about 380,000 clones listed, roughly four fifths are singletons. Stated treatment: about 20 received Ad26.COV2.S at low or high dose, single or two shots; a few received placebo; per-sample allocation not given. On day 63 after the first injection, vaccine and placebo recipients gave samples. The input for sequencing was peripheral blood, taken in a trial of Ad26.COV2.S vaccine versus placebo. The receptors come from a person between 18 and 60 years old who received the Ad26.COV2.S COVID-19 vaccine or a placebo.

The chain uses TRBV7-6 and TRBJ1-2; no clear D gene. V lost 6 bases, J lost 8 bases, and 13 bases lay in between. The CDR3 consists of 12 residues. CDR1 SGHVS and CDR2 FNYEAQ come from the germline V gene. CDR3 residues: CASSPGLQGYTF. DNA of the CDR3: TGTGCCAGCAGTCCAGGATTACAGGGCTACACCTTC.

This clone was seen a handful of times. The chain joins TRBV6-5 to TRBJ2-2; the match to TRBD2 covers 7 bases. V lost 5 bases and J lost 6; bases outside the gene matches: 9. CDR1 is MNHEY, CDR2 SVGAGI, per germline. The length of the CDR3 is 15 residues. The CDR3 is CASSLFLAGSGELFF. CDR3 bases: TGTGCCAGCAGTCTTTTTTTAGCGGGCTCCGGGGAGCTGTTTTTT.

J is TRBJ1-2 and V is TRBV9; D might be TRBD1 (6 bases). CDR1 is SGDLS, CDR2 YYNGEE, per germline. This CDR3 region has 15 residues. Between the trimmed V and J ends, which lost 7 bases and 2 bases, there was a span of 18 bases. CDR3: CASGSGAPWNYGYTF. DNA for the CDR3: TGTGCCAGCGGATCGGGGGCTCCGTGGAACTATGGCTACACCTTC.

This chain's CDR3 is CASRQGPGELFF. In DNA form, the CDR3 reads TGTGCCAGCAGGCAGGGGCCCGGGGAGCTGTTTTTT. The V call is TRBV12-3 or TRBV12-4, the J call TRBJ2-2, with a possible D match to TRBD1 (6 bases). The CDR3 totals 12 residues. The V gene lost 6 bases and the J gene lost 6 bases, with 8 bases spanning the gap.

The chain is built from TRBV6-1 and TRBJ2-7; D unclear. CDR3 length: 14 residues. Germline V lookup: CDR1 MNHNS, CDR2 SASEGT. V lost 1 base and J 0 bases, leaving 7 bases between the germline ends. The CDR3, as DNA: TGTGCCAGCAGTGAAGTTCGGGCCTCCTACGAGCAGTACTTC. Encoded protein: CASSEVRASYEQYF.

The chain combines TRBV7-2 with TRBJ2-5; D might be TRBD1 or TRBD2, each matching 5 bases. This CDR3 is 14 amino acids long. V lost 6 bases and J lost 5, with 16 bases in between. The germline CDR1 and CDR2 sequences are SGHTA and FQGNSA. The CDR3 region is CASSPGRETETQYF. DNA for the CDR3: TGTGCCAGCAGTCCAGGGAGAGAGACTGAGACCCAGTACTTC.

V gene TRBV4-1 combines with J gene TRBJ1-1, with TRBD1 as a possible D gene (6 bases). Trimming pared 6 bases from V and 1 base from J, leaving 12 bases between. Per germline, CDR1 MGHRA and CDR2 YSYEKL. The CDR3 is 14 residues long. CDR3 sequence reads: CASRGGTTNTEAFF. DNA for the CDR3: TGCGCCAGCAGGGGGGGGACAACGAACACTGAAGCTTTCTTT.

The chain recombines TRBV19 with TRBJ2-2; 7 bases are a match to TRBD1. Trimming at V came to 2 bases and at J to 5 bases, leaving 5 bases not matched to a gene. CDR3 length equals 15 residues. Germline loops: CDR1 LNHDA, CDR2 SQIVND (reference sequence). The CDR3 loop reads CASSIKGGLTGELFF. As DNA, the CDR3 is TGTGCCAGTAGTATAAAAGGGGGCCTGACCGGGGAGCTGTTTTTT.

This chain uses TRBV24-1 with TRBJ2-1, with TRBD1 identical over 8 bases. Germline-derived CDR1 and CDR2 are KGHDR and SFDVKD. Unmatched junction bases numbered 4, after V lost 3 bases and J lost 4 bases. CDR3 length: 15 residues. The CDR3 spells CATSDQGAGYNEQFF. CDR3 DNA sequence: TGTGCCACCAGTGATCAGGGGGCGGGTTACAATGAGCAGTTCTTC.

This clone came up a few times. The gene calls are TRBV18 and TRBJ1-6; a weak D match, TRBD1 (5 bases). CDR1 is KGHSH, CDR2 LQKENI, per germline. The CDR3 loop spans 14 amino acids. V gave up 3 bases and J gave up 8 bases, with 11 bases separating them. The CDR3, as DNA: TGTGCCAGCTCACCGGGGGGGACTGATTCACCCCTCCACTTT. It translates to CASSPGGTDSPLHF. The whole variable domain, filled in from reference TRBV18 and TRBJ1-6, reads NAGVMQNPRHLVRRRGQEARLRCSPMKGHSHVYWYRQLPEEGLKFMVYLQKENIIDESGMPKERFSAEFPKEGPSILRIQQVVRGDSAAYFCASSPGGTDSPLHFGNGTRLTVT.

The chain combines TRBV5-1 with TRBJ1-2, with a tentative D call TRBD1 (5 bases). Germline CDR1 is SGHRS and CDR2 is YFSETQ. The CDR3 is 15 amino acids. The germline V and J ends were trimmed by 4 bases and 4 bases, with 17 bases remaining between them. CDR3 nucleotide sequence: TGCGCCAGCAGCCTATCCCCGACGCAGGGCTATGGCTACACCTTC. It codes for CASSLSPTQGYGYTF.

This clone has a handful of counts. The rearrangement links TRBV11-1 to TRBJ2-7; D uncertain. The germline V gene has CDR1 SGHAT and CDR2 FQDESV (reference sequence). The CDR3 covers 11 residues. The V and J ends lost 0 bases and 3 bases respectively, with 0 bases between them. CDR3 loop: CASSLAYEQYF. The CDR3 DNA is TGTGCCAGCAGCTTAGCCTACGAGCAGTACTTC.

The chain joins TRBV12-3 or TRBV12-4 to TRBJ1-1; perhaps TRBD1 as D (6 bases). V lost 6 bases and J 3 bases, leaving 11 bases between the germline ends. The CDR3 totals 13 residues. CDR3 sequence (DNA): TGTGCCAGCAGAGGGACACCGTACACTGAAGCTTTCTTT. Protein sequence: CASRGTPYTEAFF.

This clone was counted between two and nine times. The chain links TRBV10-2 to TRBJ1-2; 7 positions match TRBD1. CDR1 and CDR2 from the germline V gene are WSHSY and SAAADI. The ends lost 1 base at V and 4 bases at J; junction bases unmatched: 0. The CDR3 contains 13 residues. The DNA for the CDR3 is TGCGCCAGCAGTGAGTACAGGGGCTATGGCTACACCTTC. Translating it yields CASSEYRGYGYTF.

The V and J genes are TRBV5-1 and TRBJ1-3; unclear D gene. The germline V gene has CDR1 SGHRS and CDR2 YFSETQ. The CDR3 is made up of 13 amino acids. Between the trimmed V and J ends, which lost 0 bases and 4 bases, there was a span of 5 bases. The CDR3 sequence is CASSLAGGNTIYF. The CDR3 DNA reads TGCGCCAGCAGCTTGGCCGGGGGAAACACCATATATTTT.

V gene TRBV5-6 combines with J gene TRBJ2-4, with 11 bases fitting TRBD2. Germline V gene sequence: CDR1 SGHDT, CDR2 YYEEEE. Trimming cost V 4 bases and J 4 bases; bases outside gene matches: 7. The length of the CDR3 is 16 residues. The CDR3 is CASSPGTSGRKNIQYF. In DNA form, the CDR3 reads TGTGCCAGCAGCCCCGGGACTAGCGGACGAAAAAACATTCAGTACTTC.

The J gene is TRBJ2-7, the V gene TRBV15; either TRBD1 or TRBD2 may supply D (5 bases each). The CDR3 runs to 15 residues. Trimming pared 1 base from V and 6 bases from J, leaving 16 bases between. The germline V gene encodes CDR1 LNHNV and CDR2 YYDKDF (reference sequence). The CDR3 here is CATSRGGALGGEQYF. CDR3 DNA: TGTGCCACCAGCAGAGGAGGAGCCCTTGGGGGCGAGCAGTACTTC.

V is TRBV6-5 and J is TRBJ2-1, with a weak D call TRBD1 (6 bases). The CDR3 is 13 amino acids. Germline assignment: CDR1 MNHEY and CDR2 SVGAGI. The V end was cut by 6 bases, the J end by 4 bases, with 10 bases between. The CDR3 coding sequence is TGTGCCAGCAGGCTGGACAGATACAATGAGCAGTTCTTC. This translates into CASRLDRYNEQFF.

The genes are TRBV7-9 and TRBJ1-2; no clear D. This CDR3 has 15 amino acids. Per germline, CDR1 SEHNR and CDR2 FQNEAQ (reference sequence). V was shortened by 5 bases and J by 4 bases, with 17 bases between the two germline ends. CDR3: CASSPSGLQLYGYTF. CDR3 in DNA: TGTGCCAGCAGCCCCTCAGGACTCCAACTCTATGGCTACACCTTC.

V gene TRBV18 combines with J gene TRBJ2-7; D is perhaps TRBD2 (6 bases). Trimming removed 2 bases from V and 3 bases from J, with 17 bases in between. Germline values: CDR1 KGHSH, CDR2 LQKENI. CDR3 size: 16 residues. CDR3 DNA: TGTGCCAGCTCACCATTACAAGGAGGGGCGGACTACGAGCAGTACTTC. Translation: CASSPLQGGADYEQYF.

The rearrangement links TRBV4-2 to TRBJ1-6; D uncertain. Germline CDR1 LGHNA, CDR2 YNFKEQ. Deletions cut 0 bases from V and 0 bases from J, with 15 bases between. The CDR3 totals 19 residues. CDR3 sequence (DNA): TGTGCCAGCAGCCAAGATCCGGTGACCCCGAGCTCCTATAATTCACCCCTCCACTTT. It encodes CASSQDPVTPSSYNSPLHF.

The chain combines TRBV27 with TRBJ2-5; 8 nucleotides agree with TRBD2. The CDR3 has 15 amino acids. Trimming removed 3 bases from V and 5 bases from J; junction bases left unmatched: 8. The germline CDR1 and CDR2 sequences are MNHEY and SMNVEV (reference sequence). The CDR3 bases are TGTGCCAGCAGTTTCGGTGCGGGGGGTCGGGAGACCCAGTACTTC. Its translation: CASSFGAGGRETQYF.

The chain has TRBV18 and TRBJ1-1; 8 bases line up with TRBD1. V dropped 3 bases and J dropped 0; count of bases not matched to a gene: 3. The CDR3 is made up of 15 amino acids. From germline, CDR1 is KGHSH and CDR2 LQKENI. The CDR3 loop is CASSPSQGVNTEAFF. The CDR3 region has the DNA TGTGCCAGCTCACCCTCACAGGGGGTGAACACTGAAGCTTTCTTT.

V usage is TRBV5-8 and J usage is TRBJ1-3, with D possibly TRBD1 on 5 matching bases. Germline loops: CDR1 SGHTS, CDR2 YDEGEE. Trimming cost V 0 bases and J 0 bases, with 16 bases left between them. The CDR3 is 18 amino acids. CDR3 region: CASSLADGGIYSGNTIYF. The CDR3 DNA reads TGTGCCAGCAGCTTGGCCGATGGGGGGATCTACTCTGGAAACACCATATATTTT.

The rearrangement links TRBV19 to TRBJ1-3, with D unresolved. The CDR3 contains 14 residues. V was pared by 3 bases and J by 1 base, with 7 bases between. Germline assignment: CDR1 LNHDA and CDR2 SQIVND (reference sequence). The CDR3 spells CASSMYGSGNTIYF. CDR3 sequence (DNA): TGTGCCAGTAGTATGTATGGGTCTGGAAACACCATATATTTT.

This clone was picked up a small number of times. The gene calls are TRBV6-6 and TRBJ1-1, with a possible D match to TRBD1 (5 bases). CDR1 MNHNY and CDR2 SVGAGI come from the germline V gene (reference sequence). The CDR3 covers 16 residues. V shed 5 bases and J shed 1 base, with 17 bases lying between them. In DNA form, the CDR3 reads TGTGCCAGCAGTCTCCCCCTACCCGGGACGAACACTGAAGCTTTCTTT. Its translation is CASSLPLPGTNTEAFF.

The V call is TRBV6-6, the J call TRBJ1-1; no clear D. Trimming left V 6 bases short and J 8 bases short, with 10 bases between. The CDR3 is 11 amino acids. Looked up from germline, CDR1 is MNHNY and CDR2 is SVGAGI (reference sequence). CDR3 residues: CASSQGLEAFF. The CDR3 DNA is TGTGCCAGCAGCCAAGGGCTGGAAGCTTTCTTT.

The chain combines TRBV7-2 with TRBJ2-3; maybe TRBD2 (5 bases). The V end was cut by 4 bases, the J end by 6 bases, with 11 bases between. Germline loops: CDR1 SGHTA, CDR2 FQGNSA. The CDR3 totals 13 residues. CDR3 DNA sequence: TGTGCCAGCAGCTCCACTAGGGAGGATACGCAGTATTTT. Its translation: CASSSTREDTQYF.

The CDR3 protein is CASSRTVTDTQYF. CDR3 bases: TGTGCCAGCAGCCGGACTGTCACAGATACGCAGTATTTT. The chain is built from TRBV5-4 and TRBJ2-3, with a possible D match to TRBD2 (5 bases). This CDR3 has 13 residues. Trimming shortened V by 4 bases and J by 2 bases, and 8 bases separated the two germline ends. In germline, CDR1 is SGHNT, CDR2 YYREEE (reference sequence).